A selection of T cell receptor beta chains follows, all from one sample in a study of early T cells in non-severe SARS-CoV-2 infection. TCRdb reanalysed the 5' RACE reads using MiXCR and keeps one entry per CDR3 protein. The table shows some 56,000 distinct CDR3 sequences, with over 13% occurring only once. Here the sequenced sample was whole blood, taken at baseline. The source of these receptors is an adult who was a healthcare worker with PCR-confirmed SARS-CoV-2 infection or an uninfected control (not recorded which). Both conserved end residues are part of each CDR3. Fields, in order: CDR3 length, V gene, J gene, D gene, clone size, CDR3 protein, CDR3 DNA. The D gene is left open where the match is weak. Expanded clones are given a class, and other clones once, few, many or no size at all.

>13|TRBV28|TRBJ2-7|TRBD2|-
CATILAGGYEQYF
TGTGCCACCATTCTAGCGGGAGGGTACGAGCAGTACTTC
>14|TRBV28|TRBJ1-2|-|-
CASSFLAATGGYTF
TGTGCCAGCAGTTTCCTGGCGGCCACGGGGGGCTACACCTTC
>16|TRBV7-2|TRBJ2-7|TRBD2|many
CASSFAGTSGSGEQYF
TGTGCCAGCAGCTTCGCCGGGACTAGCGGGAGTGGTGAGCAGTACTTC
>13|TRBV5-1|TRBJ1-2|-|many
CASSLDNRYGYTF
TGCGCCAGCAGCCTGGACAACCGCTATGGCTACACCTTC
>15|TRBV5-4|TRBJ2-1|TRBD2|few
CASSLAGLAGREQFF
TGTGCCAGCAGCTTGGCCGGGCTAGCGGGAAGGGAGCAGTTCTTC
>18|TRBV7-9|TRBJ2-1|-|-
CASSFSGGGHSTYNEQFF
TGTGCCAGCAGCTTCTCTGGAGGGGGCCATAGCACCTACAATGAGCAGTTCTTC
>13|TRBV11-2|TRBJ2-7|-|many
CASSPPGTYEQYF
TGTGCCAGCAGCCCCCCCGGGACCTACGAGCAGTACTTC
>13|TRBV5-4|TRBJ2-5|-|-
CASSHYEQETQYF
TGTGCCAGCAGCCACTACGAGCAAGAGACCCAGTACTTC
>14|TRBV27|TRBJ2-7|-|few
CASSLSRGQPQQYF
TGTGCCAGCAGTTTATCGCGGGGACAGCCACAGCAGTACTTC
>14|TRBV20-1|TRBJ1-6|TRBD1|once
CSARDRVGASPLHF
TGCAGTGCTAGGGACAGGGTAGGGGCTTCACCCCTCCACTTT
>17|TRBV20-1|TRBJ2-3|TRBD2|-
CSARVPQGLAVTDTQYF
TGCAGTGCTAGAGTCCCACAAGGACTAGCGGTCACAGATACGCAGTATTTT
>14|TRBV7-8|TRBJ1-2|-|few
CASSRNREDYGYTF
TGTGCCAGCAGCCGAAACAGGGAGGACTATGGCTACACCTTC
>14|TRBV12-3/TRBV12-4|TRBJ2-3|-|few
CASSVHRLLDTQYF
TGTGCCAGCAGCGTCCACCGCCTGTTGGATACGCAGTATTTT
>15|TRBV5-1|TRBJ2-7|TRBD2|many
CASSPGLAGANEQYF
TGCGCCAGCAGCCCCGGACTAGCGGGAGCCAACGAGCAGTACTTC
>15|TRBV5-1|TRBJ2-1|TRBD2|many
CASSPAGGPYNEQFF
TGCGCCAGCAGCCCAGCGGGAGGGCCCTACAATGAGCAGTTCTTC
>15|TRBV7-9|TRBJ2-7|TRBD2|-
CASSSTSGGAYEQYF
TGTGCCAGCAGCTCGACTAGCGGGGGGGCCTACGAGCAGTACTTC
>12|TRBV20-1|TRBJ2-5|-|few
CSARVQRETQYF
TGCAGTGCTAGAGTCCAGCGAGAGACCCAGTACTTC
>13|TRBV11-2|TRBJ1-2|TRBD1|few
CASSLGTAYGYTF
TGTGCCAGCAGCTTGGGGACAGCCTATGGCTACACCTTC
>14|TRBV27|TRBJ2-2|-|-
CASSLGLGSGELFF
TGTGCCAGCAGCCTGGGGTTGGGGTCCGGGGAGCTGTTTTTT
>16|TRBV7-6|TRBJ2-2|TRBD1|-
CASSRVQGARTGELFF
TGTGCCAGCAGCCGAGTACAGGGGGCGCGGACCGGGGAGCTGTTTTTT
>15|TRBV12-3/TRBV12-4|TRBJ2-1|-|few
CASSPQGFPYNEQFF
TGTGCCAGCAGCCCACAGGGTTTCCCTTACAATGAGCAGTTCTTC
>16|TRBV7-8|TRBJ2-1|-|-
CASSSPPWAGYNEQFF
TGTGCCAGCAGCTCACCCCCATGGGCGGGGTACAATGAGCAGTTCTTC
>15|TRBV9|TRBJ1-4|-|-
CASSVGGAGYEKLFF
TGTGCCAGCAGCGTAGGAGGCGCAGGGTACGAAAAACTGTTTTTT
>17|TRBV6-5|TRBJ2-3|TRBD2|-
CASSYFLAGASTDTQYF
TGTGCCAGCAGTTACTTCCTAGCGGGAGCTAGCACAGATACGCAGTATTTT
>12|TRBV5-6|TRBJ1-5|-|many
CASSKQGRAQHF
TGTGCCAGCAGCAAGCAGGGGAGGGCCCAGCATTTT
>14|TRBV4-2|TRBJ1-5|-|few
CASSRRGADQPQHF
TGTGCCAGCAGCAGAAGAGGTGCCGATCAGCCCCAGCATTTT
>15|TRBV9|TRBJ2-1|-|few
CASSLRETNYNEQFF
TGTGCCAGCAGCCTAAGGGAGACAAATTACAATGAGCAGTTCTTC
>18|TRBV11-2|TRBJ2-1|-|-
CASSGPSPWTPTYNEQFF
TGTGCCAGCAGCGGACCATCACCCTGGACTCCAACCTACAATGAGCAGTTCTTC
>13|TRBV14|TRBJ1-2|-|-
CASSQDWSYGYTF
TGTGCCAGCAGCCAAGATTGGAGCTATGGCTACACCTTC
>14|TRBV11-3|TRBJ2-3|-|-
CASKEGRMADTQYF
TGTGCCAGCAAGGAGGGTAGGATGGCGGATACGCAGTATTTT
>16|TRBV5-1|TRBJ1-2|-|few
CASSLPPSGVVYGYTF
TGCGCCAGCAGCTTGCCTCCATCGGGGGTAGTGTATGGCTACACCTTC
>17|TRBV18|TRBJ1-3|TRBD1|few
CASSPPGQSFSGNTIYF
TGTGCCAGCTCACCACCGGGACAGAGCTTCTCTGGAAACACCATATATTTT
>16|TRBV25-1|TRBJ2-1|TRBD2|-
CASSALGAGEGNEQFF
TGTGCCAGCAGTGCCCTCGGAGCGGGGGAAGGCAATGAGCAGTTCTTC
>15|TRBV2|TRBJ2-3|-|many
CASSPGRDSTDTQYF
TGTGCCAGCAGTCCGGGCAGGGATAGCACAGATACGCAGTATTTT
>14|TRBV18|TRBJ1-2|TRBD1|-
CASSLTDRDSGYTF
TGTGCCAGCTCACTTACGGACAGGGATAGTGGCTACACCTTC
>13|TRBV12-3/TRBV12-4|TRBJ2-5|-|-
CANRTAYQETQYF
TGTGCCAACCGGACAGCTTACCAAGAGACCCAGTACTTC
>16|TRBV6-2/TRBV6-3|TRBJ1-2|-|few
CASSSPWISRKDGYTF
TGTGCCAGCAGTTCACCGTGGATATCTCGGAAGGATGGCTACACCTTC
>15|TRBV18|TRBJ1-6|-|-
CASSPDQVPNSPLHF
TGTGCCAGCTCACCAGATCAGGTGCCGAATTCACCCCTCCACTTT
>15|TRBV11-3|TRBJ2-1|TRBD2|-
CASSPGTSGYNEQFF
TGTGCCAGCAGCCCCGGGACTAGCGGGTACAATGAGCAGTTCTTC
>17|TRBV3-1|TRBJ2-3|TRBD2|-
CASSQSNGLAGTDTQYF
TGTGCCAGCAGCCAAAGCAATGGCCTAGCGGGCACAGATACGCAGTATTTT
>15|TRBV19|TRBJ2-4|TRBD1|-
CASSIDRAAKNIQYF
TGTGCCAGTAGTATCGACAGGGCGGCCAAAAACATTCAGTACTTC
>14|TRBV20-1|TRBJ2-1|TRBD2|few
CSAPPGLADNEQFF
TGCAGTGCTCCACCGGGACTAGCGGACAATGAGCAGTTCTTC
>11|TRBV6-1|TRBJ2-3|-|-
CAAGEADTQYF
TGTGCCGCCGGCGAGGCAGATACGCAGTATTTT
>15|TRBV4-1|TRBJ2-3|TRBD1|-
CASSQDGQGTDTQYF
TGCGCCAGCAGCCAAGACGGACAGGGGACAGATACGCAGTATTTT
>17|TRBV28|TRBJ2-6|-|-
CASSLLVSHPGANVLTF
TGTGCCAGCAGTTTATTGGTCTCGCACCCTGGGGCCAACGTCCTGACTTTC
>13|TRBV7-9|TRBJ2-1|-|few
CASTTTSPNEQFF
TGTGCCAGCACCACGACTAGTCCCAATGAGCAGTTCTTC
>17|TRBV5-6|TRBJ2-3|TRBD1|many
CASSLNRGLISQDTQYF
TGTGCCAGCAGCCTAAACAGGGGGCTCATCTCCCAAGATACGCAGTATTTT
>16|TRBV12-3/TRBV12-4|TRBJ2-1|TRBD2|-
CASSTSGRVPYNEQFF
TGTGCCAGCAGCACTAGCGGGAGGGTCCCCTACAATGAGCAGTTCTTC
>14|TRBV7-8|TRBJ2-7|-|few
CASISGGRPYEQYF
TGTGCCAGCATTTCGGGGGGCCGCCCCTACGAGCAGTACTTC
>13|TRBV12-3/TRBV12-4|TRBJ1-2|-|-
CASSSLGSGGYTF
TGTGCCAGCAGCTCTCTGGGCTCAGGTGGCTACACCTTC
>13|TRBV7-8|TRBJ2-7|-|-
CASNKLGSYEQYF
TGTGCCAGCAACAAACTGGGGTCCTACGAGCAGTACTTC
>11|TRBV20-1|TRBJ1-3|-|few
CSARGTYTIYF
TGCAGTGCTAGAGGGACCTACACCATATATTTT
>15|TRBV4-2|TRBJ2-1|TRBD1|few
CASSTPGQEYNEQFF
TGTGCCAGCAGCACTCCGGGACAGGAGTACAATGAGCAGTTCTTC
>16|TRBV7-6|TRBJ2-5|TRBD2|few
CASSLMAGGSQETQYF
TGTGCCAGCAGCTTAATGGCGGGGGGCTCCCAAGAGACCCAGTACTTC
>13|TRBV7-2|TRBJ2-2|-|-
CASSLISAGELFF
TGTGCCAGCAGCTTAATCAGCGCCGGGGAGCTGTTTTTT
>14|TRBV7-6|TRBJ2-3|-|-
CASSSPAEGDTQYF
TGTGCCAGCAGCTCCCCCGCGGAGGGAGATACGCAGTATTTT
>15|TRBV5-6|TRBJ2-7|-|few
CASSLIQGPLYEQYF
TGTGCCAGCAGCTTGATACAGGGCCCGTTGTACGAGCAGTACTTC
>17|TRBV20-1|TRBJ2-1|TRBD2|-
CSAASGIAGHSYNEQFF
TGCAGTGCAGCTAGTGGGATAGCGGGGCACTCCTACAATGAGCAGTTCTTC
>17|TRBV7-2|TRBJ2-3|TRBD1|-
CASSRTGARGNTDTQYF
TGTGCCAGCAGCCGGACAGGGGCCCGCGGGAACACAGATACGCAGTATTTT